This TCR beta chain emerged from a study of T-cell memory formation after mild COVID-19 (dated by TCRdb to the early 2020s). Background for the entire study: Most TCR sequence clusters were specific to one of the two donors. T-cell clones expanding and contracting after mild COVID-19 in a couple of donors were tracked by longitudinal TCRalpha and TCRbeta repertoire sequencing. The cohort comprised two young, previously healthy adult volunteers, one female and one male.

PBMCs were isolated by Ficoll-Paque density gradient centrifugation. Study-level results and caveats: Clones that contracted from day 15 to 85 showed balanced CD4/CD8 phenotypes, whereas a second wave of clones that expanded from day 15 to 37 leaned towards CD4+. Whether the second-wave clones peaking on day 37 were SARS-CoV-2 specific was not confirmed. Contracting CD4+ clones were located mainly in the CM and EM memory subsets, whereas CD8+ clones were found to be enriched in EMRA. The study included only a couple of mild cases, and larger cohorts that include severe cases with pre-infection samples were judged to be necessary. The detection of some responding clones in pre-infection memory suggests that pre-existing cross-reactive memory T cells joined the SARS-CoV-2 response.

V gives up 5 bases and J gives up 8 bases, and the segment between their germline ends measures 14 bases. Reading the germline V gene gives CDR1 SGHTA and CDR2 FQGNSA. From cysteine to phenylalanine, the CDR3 is 13 amino acids long. CDR3 DNA only is kept here, 39 bases in frame from base 1. TCRdb records Illumina NovaSeq 6000 as the sequencer. cDNA libraries for TCRalpha and TCRbeta were prepared by 5'RACE using constant-segment primers, with sample barcodes and unique molecular identifiers added. Trizol reagent was used to extract RNA from every sample. The libraries were amplified in two PCR steps, and the second step added a second sample barcode and Illumina TruSeq adapters. Libraries were sequenced on an Illumina NovaSeq with 2 x 150 bp paired-end reads. In the paper's pipeline: Demultiplexing of reads and collapsing into UMI-guided consensus sequences were performed with migec v1.2.7. Using mixcr v2.1.11, UMI consensuses were aligned to TRA and TRB V and J templates and then assembled into clonotypes. A clonotype was counted as expanded or contracted only if both edgeR and NoisET called the change significant, with noise models trained on biological replicates. edgeR calls used a false discovery rate-adjusted p below 0.01 and a log2 fold-change threshold of 1. PCA with hierarchical clustering of max-normalized trajectories of the 1000 most abundant clonotypes was used as exploratory dynamics analysis. Each responding clone was given a CD4 or CD8 phenotype based on the CD4+ and CD8+ repertoires, which had been sequenced separately. TCRdb reran the public reads through fastp at Q25 and MiXCR, keeping productive beta chains. Merged by CDR3 protein, the rows form single entries marked with the most common genes and DNA. These V and J calls derive from TCRdb rather than the authors' analysis. In this sample the table shows 470,000 or so distinct CDR3 sequences, 20% of which occur a single time. The biggest ten clones account for about 8.1% of the sample.

Concerning this clonotype itself: Its antigen remains undetermined. No quality values exist for individual bases; no much larger clone is one base distant.

The rearranged chain carries TRBV7-2 and TRBJ2-3; the D gene assignment is perhaps TRBD1 or TRBD2, with each matching 6 bases. What was sequenced was PBMCs or a T cell subset sorted from them (not recorded which). This clonotype was sampled from an adult woman who had mild COVID-19 (a few samples of this study predate the infection). The sample titles of this study are shuffled in the database, so cell type and time point are left out; the donor was told from shared clones. The CDR3 here reads CASSEWGAGTQYF. At the DNA level, the sequence is TGTGCCAGCAGCGAGTGGGGGGCGGGTACGCAGTATTTT.